These 30 T cell receptor beta chains were sequenced from one sample in a study of PD-1 blockade in classical Hodgkin lymphoma. Sequencing used immunoSEQ multiplex PCR; TCRdb keeps in-frame clones, though not all of them. The sample contains around 36,000 clones, 90% of which appear only once. Brentuximab vedotin exposure varied, and every patient relapsed after autologous stem cell transplantation. CD4+ T cells were purified from thawed PBMCs by magnetic negative selection. The material was CD4+ T cells from blood, obtained at baseline. The source of these receptors is a human donor with classical Hodgkin lymphoma.

In this sample, this clone turned up a few times. The V and J genes are TRBV6-5 and TRBJ1-5; D gene unclear. CDR1 and CDR2 (germline): MNHEY, SVGAGI. This CDR3 contains 13 residues. The V and J ends lost 9 bases and 2 bases respectively, with 11 bases between them. The CDR3 coding sequence is TGTGCCAGTAAGGAGGGAGGCAATCAGCCCCAGCATTTT. Amino acids: CASKEGGNQPQHF.

The chain combines TRBV27 with TRBJ2-7; the match to TRBD2 covers 12 bases. In germline, CDR1 is MNHEY, CDR2 SMNVEV (reference sequence). Trimming removed 5 bases from V and 3 bases from J; junction bases left unmatched: 5. This CDR3 has 15 amino acids. DNA of the CDR3: TGTGCCAGCAGTATGACGACTAGCGGGAGCTACGAGCAGTACTTC. This codes for CASSMTTSGSYEQYF.

V usage is TRBV21-1 and J usage is TRBJ1-5; whether TRBD1, the table's D call, matches the DNA was not checked. TRBV21-1 corresponds to a pseudogene. This CDR3 contains 17 residues. The CDR3 DNA sequence: TGTGCCAGCAGCAAAGTATCTAGCAGGGGTGGAGGTCAGCCCCAGCATTTT. Amino acids: CASSKVSSRGGGQPQHF.

This clone showed up just once. The V and J genes are TRBV18 and TRBJ2-5; TRBD2 is a possible D gene (6 bases). This CDR3 region has 17 residues. CDR1 and CDR2 from the germline V gene are KGHSH and LQKENI. V lost 0 bases and J 4 bases, leaving 18 bases between the germline ends. The CDR3 nucleotides are TGTGCCAGCTCACCACCCCGCGGGACCGAGTACGGAGAGACCCAGTACTTC. This translates into CASSPPRGTEYGETQYF.

The V call is TRBV5-4, the J call TRBJ2-7; a possible D gene is TRBD2 (6 bases). V was clipped by 0 bases and J by 6 bases, with 10 bases between them. Germline V gene sequence: CDR1 SGHNT, CDR2 YYREEE (reference sequence). The CDR3 is 13 amino acids. CDR3 sequence: CASSLELASEQYF. The CDR3 nucleotides are TGTGCCAGCAGCTTGGAACTAGCTTCCGAGCAGTACTTC.

The chain has TRBV30 and TRBJ1-5; tentatively, D is TRBD1 (5 bases). Trimming cost V 3 bases and J 5 bases, with 14 bases left between them. The germline gives CDR1 GTSNPN, CDR2 SVGIG (reference sequence). The CDR3 is made up of 14 amino acids. The CDR3 loop reads CAWSGQGGDQPQHF. CDR3 DNA: TGTGCCTGGAGCGGGCAGGGAGGGGATCAGCCCCAGCATTTT.

This sequence joins TRBV5-1 and TRBJ1-1; possible D gene TRBD1, 5 bases. The CDR3 has 14 residues. V dropped 4 bases and J dropped 3 bases, with 13 bases sitting between them. From germline, CDR1 is SGHRS and CDR2 YFSETQ. CDR3 nucleotide sequence: TGCGCCAGCAGCGACCACAGGAAGCACACTGAAGCTTTCTTT. Amino acids: CASSDHRKHTEAFF.

This clone was recorded only once. The CDR3 DNA is TGTGCCAGCAGCCTGTTACAGGGGAACACTGAAGCTTTCTTT. It encodes CASSLLQGNTEAFF. The V call is TRBV9, the J call TRBJ1-1; possibly TRBD1 for D (6 bases). CDR3 length: 14 amino acids. The germline V gene encodes CDR1 SGDLS and CDR2 YYNGEE. Trimming cost V 4 bases and J 1 base, with 11 bases left between them.

The chain has TRBV19 and TRBJ1-2; TRBD1 matches 8 bases. The V and J ends lost 3 bases and 7 bases, in that order; junction bases with no gene match: 19. The CDR3 covers 18 residues. The germline V gene encodes CDR1 LNHDA and CDR2 SQIVND (reference sequence). This CDR3 reads CASSISPQGGSVSAGYTF. CDR3 in DNA: TGTGCCAGTAGTATCTCCCCACAGGGGGGCTCTGTATCGGCTGGCTACACCTTC.

This chain connects TRBV6-1 to TRBJ2-7, with D possibly TRBD2 on 5 matching bases. The germline V gene has CDR1 MNHNS and CDR2 SASEGT. V lost 1 base to trimming and J lost 1 base, with 14 bases between them. The CDR3 is 16 amino acids. CDR3 in amino acids: CASSEGLALTSYEQYF. CDR3 DNA: TGTGCCAGCAGTGAAGGGTTAGCGCTCACTTCCTACGAGCAGTACTTC.

This rearrangement joins TRBV5-6 to TRBJ1-5; 9 nucleotides agree with TRBD1. The V gene end was trimmed by 4 bases and the J gene end by 4 bases; junction bases not matched to a gene: 3. The CDR3 is 14 residues long. Germline assignment: CDR1 SGHDT and CDR2 YYEEEE. This CDR3 is CASSLDRGNQPQHF. Written as DNA, the CDR3 is TGTGCCAGCAGCCTAGACAGGGGGAATCAGCCCCAGCATTTT. The entire variable domain, with the rest obtained from reference TRBV5-6 and TRBJ1-5, is as follows: DAGVTQSPTHLIKTRGQQVTLRCSPKSGHDTVSWYQQALGQGPQFIFQYYEEEERQRGNFPDRFSGHQFPNYSSELNVNALLLGDSALYLCASSLDRGNQPQHFGDGTRLSIL.

The gene calls are TRBV27 and TRBJ1-5, with a tentative D call TRBD1 (5 bases). Trimming removed 5 bases from V and 0 bases from J, with 23 bases in between. CDR1 and CDR2 from the germline V gene are MNHEY and SMNVEV (reference sequence). The CDR3 is made up of 19 amino acids. The CDR3 region has the DNA TGTGCCAGCAGTCCAGGGATGCGGTTAGACATCTATAGCAATCAGCCCCAGCATTTT. Residues: CASSPGMRLDIYSNQPQHF.

The V call is TRBV6-5, the J call TRBJ2-7, with 8 nucleotides matching TRBD2. Germline loops: CDR1 MNHEY, CDR2 SVGAGI. V shed 3 bases, J shed 2 bases, and the junction held 9 bases outside the gene matches. CDR3 length: 16 amino acids. The CDR3 is CASSYISGTIPYEQYF. The DNA of the CDR3 is TGTGCCAGCAGTTATATTAGCGGGACGATTCCCTACGAGCAGTACTTC.

This clone appeared a single time. The V and J genes are TRBV6-1 and TRBJ2-3; D is ambiguous. Germline V gene sequence: CDR1 MNHNS, CDR2 SASEGT. The V gene lost 6 bases and the J gene lost 1 base, with 8 bases spanning the gap. This CDR3 has 13 residues. The CDR3 is CASSNGRTDTQYF. CDR3 in DNA: TGTGCCAGCAGCAACGGGCGCACAGATACGCAGTATTTT.

This chain connects TRBV2 to TRBJ2-7, with 12 positions matching TRBD2. Germline V gives CDR1 SNHLY, CDR2 FYNNEI. V gave up 4 bases and J gave up 6 bases; unmatched junction bases: 4. This CDR3 contains 14 residues. The CDR3 DNA follows: TGTGCCAGCAGTGGAGGACTAGCGGGATTCGAGCAGTACTTC. Residues: CASSGGLAGFEQYF.

This chain joins TRBV10-3 and TRBJ1-1; D is perhaps TRBD1 (6 bases). Germline-derived CDR1 and CDR2 are ENHRY and SYGVKD. Trimming cost V 6 bases and J 5 bases, with 22 bases left between them. The CDR3 contains 16 residues. The CDR3 DNA sequence: TGTGCCATCAGAGAGAGTGGGGGCCCGGGAGGGACTGAAGCTTTCTTT. Protein product: CAIRESGGPGGTEAFF.

The chain is built from TRBV12-5 and TRBJ2-7; 9 bases align to TRBD2. CDR1 LGHNT and CDR2 FRNRAP come from the germline V gene. This CDR3 spans 15 amino acids. The V segment lost 5 bases and the J segment 3 bases; nucleotides outside the gene matches: 8. CDR3 sequence: CASGLRLAGDYEQYF. CDR3 DNA: TGTGCTAGTGGTCTTCGATTAGCGGGAGACTACGAGCAGTACTTC.

Written as DNA, the CDR3 is TGTGCCAGCAGCTTAGCGATCACTTTCAAGAACACCGGGGAGCTGTTTTTT. Its protein is CASSLAITFKNTGELFF. The chain carries TRBV11-1 and TRBJ2-2; D is unclear. V lost 0 bases, J lost 1 base, and 12 bases lay in between. The CDR3 loop spans 17 amino acids. Germline V lookup: CDR1 SGHAT, CDR2 FQDESV (reference sequence). Combining the CDR3 with reference TRBV11-1 and TRBJ2-2 gives the whole variable domain EAEVAQSPRYKITEKSQAVAFWCDPISGHATLYWYRQILGQGPELLVQFQDESVVDDSQLPKDRFSAERLKGVDSTLKIQPAELGDSAMYLCASSLAITFKNTGELFFGEGSRLTVL.

The V call is TRBV28, the J call TRBJ2-1; 7 bases line up with TRBD1. CDR1 MDHEN and CDR2 SYDVKM come from the germline V gene. The junction had 6 bases not matched to a gene; V was cut back by 8 bases and J by 2 bases. This CDR3 is built from 14 residues. As DNA, the CDR3 is TGTGCCAGCCCTACAGGGGTCCCCTACAATGAGCAGTTCTTC. As protein: CASPTGVPYNEQFF. Filled out from reference TRBV28 and TRBJ2-1, the complete variable domain reads DVKVTQSSRYLVKRTGEKVFLECVQDMDHENMFWYRQDPGLGLRLIYFSYDVKMKEKGDIPEGYSVSREKKERFSLILESASTNQTSMYLCASPTGVPYNEQFFGPGTRLTVL.

The chain recombines TRBV30 with TRBJ1-6, with D possibly TRBD1 on 6 matching bases. Trimming took off 2 bases at V and 5 bases at J, with 13 bases between the two ends. From germline, CDR1 is GTSNPN and CDR2 SVGIG (reference sequence). The CDR3 extends over 15 amino acids. CDR3 amino acids: CAWSRGWTDNSPLHF. The CDR3 coding sequence is TGTGCCTGGAGTCGAGGGTGGACAGATAATTCACCCCTCCACTTT.

This sequence joins TRBV2 and TRBJ2-1; weak D call: TRBD2 (6 bases). CDR1 and CDR2 from the germline V gene are SNHLY and FYNNEI. Trimming removed 7 bases at V and 10 bases at J, with 17 bases between. The CDR3 loop spans 13 amino acids. The CDR3 loop is CASKREITWEQFF. CDR3 DNA: TGTGCCAGCAAACGGGAGATCACATGGGAGCAGTTCTTC.

The chain is built from TRBV29-1 and TRBJ1-1, with TRBD1 as a possible D gene (5 bases). The ends were cut back, 4 bases at V and 6 bases at J, with 12 bases in the middle. Germline V gene lookup returns CDR1 SQVTM and CDR2 ANQGSEA. This CDR3 contains 12 residues. CDR3 residues: CSVAVMGPEAFF. The CDR3 region has the DNA TGCAGCGTTGCTGTCATGGGACCTGAAGCTTTCTTT.

V and J are TRBV10-1 and TRBJ2-3; the match to TRBD2 covers 7 bases. Germline V gene lookup returns CDR1 WNHNN and CDR2 SYGVQD (reference sequence). CDR3 length: 15 amino acids. The V gene end was trimmed by 6 bases and the J gene end by 4 bases; junction bases not matched to a gene: 10. CDR3 region: CASSRKRDYSDTQYF. For the CDR3, the DNA is TGCGCCAGCAGCCGTAAGCGGGATTATTCAGATACGCAGTATTTT.

The chain employs TRBV28 and TRBJ1-2; D remains ambiguous. CDR3 length equals 15 residues. Looked up from germline, CDR1 is MDHEN and CDR2 is SYDVKM. The germline V and J ends were trimmed by 2 bases and 0 bases, with 10 bases remaining between them. CDR3 DNA sequence: TGTGCCAGCAGTTTAGGAGGGATTACTAACTATGGCTACACCTTC. It translates to CASSLGGITNYGYTF.

The genes are TRBV10-3 and TRBJ2-6, with no clear D. Trimming stripped 0 bases from V and 0 bases from J, with 6 bases between. The CDR3 runs 16 residues. CDR1 and CDR2 (germline): ENHRY, SYGVKD. The CDR3 region has the DNA TGTGCCATCAGTGAGTCGATGGGCTCTGGGGCCAACGTCCTGACTTTC. This gives the protein CAISESMGSGANVLTF.

In its sample, this clone was seen a few times. V is TRBV7-3 and J is TRBJ2-1, with 8 positions matching TRBD2. The CDR3 runs to 13 residues. V shed 4 bases, J shed 10 bases, and the junction held 6 bases outside the gene matches. Germline V lookup: CDR1 SGHTA, CDR2 FQGTGA. The chain's CDR3 is CASSSGGGQEQFF. CDR3 in DNA: TGTGCCAGCAGCTCAGGCGGGGGGCAGGAGCAGTTCTTC.

The rearrangement joins TRBV11-3 to TRBJ2-1, with D maybe TRBD2 (5 bases). Germline CDR1 SGHNT, CDR2 YENEEA. Trimming left V 2 bases short and J 5 bases short, with 13 bases between. CDR3 length equals 15 residues. CDR3 amino acids: CASSLFGGADNEQFF. CDR3 in DNA: TGTGCCAGCAGCTTATTCGGAGGTGCTGACAATGAGCAGTTCTTC.

The chain uses TRBV9 and TRBJ2-1, with TRBD2 as a possible D gene (7 bases). Per germline, CDR1 SGDLS and CDR2 YYNGEE. The CDR3 is made up of 14 amino acids. V was shortened by 0 bases and J by 10 bases, with 14 bases between the two germline ends. CDR3 sequence: CASSVVKGGKEQFF. CDR3 in DNA: TGTGCCAGCAGCGTAGTTAAGGGGGGGAAGGAGCAGTTCTTC.

The chain combines TRBV28 with TRBJ2-7; 7 bases agree with TRBD2. Germline lookup yields CDR1 MDHEN and CDR2 SYDVKM. The CDR3 runs 17 residues. Trimming took 5 bases from V and 5 from J; bases not matched to a gene: 18. The CDR3 region is CASSNVWRTGGNNEQYF. The DNA of the CDR3 is TGTGCCAGCAGTAATGTCTGGAGGACGGGAGGAAATAACGAGCAGTACTTC.

This chain connects TRBV9 to TRBJ1-2; no clear D gene. V was shortened by 4 bases and J by 1 base, with 14 bases between the two germline ends. CDR1 and CDR2 from the germline V gene are SGDLS and YYNGEE. CDR3 length equals 15 residues. As DNA, the CDR3 is TGTGCCAGCAGCACCCGCGGACGCCTTAACTATGGCTACACCTTC. It yields the protein CASSTRGRLNYGYTF.